This entry lists 16 T cell receptor beta chains sequenced from one sample in a study of T cells of healthy individuals. TCRdb re-derived calls from the 5' RACE reads in MiXCR, one entry per CDR3 protein. The sample consists of 85,000 to 100,000 distinct CDR3 sequences, roughly 15% of them appearing once. The receptor set was obtained from a human donor in good health.

This sequence joins TRBV6-5 and TRBJ2-5, with D possibly TRBD2 on 6 matching bases. Germline lookup yields CDR1 MNHEY and CDR2 SVGAGI. CDR3 length: 14 amino acids. Between the trimmed V and J ends, which lost 5 bases and 5 bases, there was a span of 15 bases. The CDR3 nucleotides are TGTGCCAGCAGTGGGTGGGGGGAAGTGGAGACCCAGTACTTC. Translation: CASSGWGEVETQYF.

This clonotype showed up just a few times. The chain joins TRBV15 to TRBJ1-5; no clear D gene. Trimming shortened V by 2 bases and J by 0 bases, and 11 bases separated the two germline ends. The CDR3 totals 16 residues. From germline, CDR1 is LNHNV and CDR2 YYDKDF (reference sequence). The CDR3 DNA reads as TGTGCCACCAGCAGAACCACTGTTAATAGCAATCAGCCCCAGCATTTT. Its protein is CATSRTTVNSNQPQHF. Variable domain in full (rest from reference TRBV15 and TRBJ1-5): DAMVIQNPRYQVTQFGKPVTLSCSQTLNHNVMYWYQQKSSQAPKLLFHYYDKDFNNEADTPDNFQSRRPNTSFCFLDIRSPGLGDTAMYLCATSRTTVNSNQPQHFGDGTRLSIL.

This clonotype was picked up a small number of times. This sequence joins TRBV10-3 and TRBJ1-4; D not certain. V was shortened by 10 bases and J by 0 bases, with 12 bases between the two germline ends. The germline CDR1 and CDR2 sequences are ENHRY and SYGVKD. This CDR3 has 14 amino acids. The CDR3, as DNA: TGTGCCAGCAACGACGGGGCAACTAATGAAAAACTGTTTTTT. Amino acid sequence: CASNDGATNEKLFF.

This clonotype has at least ten counts. V gene TRBV12-3 or TRBV12-4 combines with J gene TRBJ1-3; D is uncertain. Between the trimmed V and J ends, which lost 2 bases and 4 bases, there was a span of 6 bases. This CDR3 is built from 13 residues. The CDR3 nucleotides read TGTGCCAGCAGTTTAAATGCGGGAAACACCATATATTTT. Translation gives CASSLNAGNTIYF.

This clonotype has more than one count but fewer than ten. This chain uses TRBV20-1 with TRBJ2-7; 7 bases are shared with TRBD2. CDR3 size: 13 residues. The V gene's germline CDR1 is DFQATT and CDR2 SNEGSKA (reference sequence). The junction had 9 bases not matched to a gene; V was cut back by 5 bases and J by 5 bases. For the CDR3, the DNA is TGCAGTGCTCCCCAGCGGGGCCTAAACGAGCAGTACTTC. Protein: CSAPQRGLNEQYF.

This clonotype has more than one count but fewer than ten. This chain links TRBV6-1 with TRBJ1-1; no clear D. Germline V gene lookup returns CDR1 MNHNS and CDR2 SASEGT. The CDR3 length is 14 residues. Trimming shortened V by 4 bases and J by 3 bases, and 12 bases separated the two germline ends. This chain's CDR3 is CASSASGRDTEAFF. In DNA, the CDR3 is TGTGCCAGCAGTGCTTCCGGGCGGGACACTGAAGCTTTCTTT.

This clonotype was seen at least ten times. The chain is built from TRBV5-1 and TRBJ1-2; a weak D match, TRBD1 (6 bases). Trimming took 4 bases from V and 2 from J, leaving 12 bases between them. There are 14 residues in the CDR3. Germline-derived CDR1 and CDR2 are SGHRS and YFSETQ. The CDR3 nucleotides read TGCGCCAGCAGCACGACAGGTGGAAACTATGGCTACACCTTC. Amino acids: CASSTTGGNYGYTF. Complete variable domain (other parts from reference TRBV5-1 and TRBJ1-2): KAGVTQTPRYLIKTRGQQVTLSCSPISGHRSVSWYQQTPGQGLQFLFEYFSETQRNKGNFPGRFSGRQFSNSRSEMNVSTLELGDSALYLCASSTTGGNYGYTFGSGTRLTVV.

The chain carries TRBV4-2 and TRBJ2-1; 15 positions agree with TRBD2. Losses at the gene ends were 5 bases for V and 0 bases for J; bases not matched to a gene: 5. Looked up from germline, CDR1 is LGHNA and CDR2 is YNFKEQ. The CDR3 loop spans 18 amino acids. In DNA form, the CDR3 reads TGTGCCAGCAGCGTCGGACTAGCGGGAGGGTCCTCCTACAATGAGCAGTTCTTC. It translates to CASSVGLAGGSSYNEQFF.

Ten or more counts support this clonotype. The CDR3: CASSFGQGYYEQYF. The CDR3 bases are TGTGCCAGCAGCTTCGGACAGGGTTACTACGAGCAGTACTTC. The rearrangement joins TRBV7-2 to TRBJ2-7; 8 bases fit TRBD1. The CDR3 contains 14 residues. V dropped 3 bases and J dropped 3; count of bases not matched to a gene: 4. The germline gives CDR1 SGHTA, CDR2 FQGNSA.

V gene TRBV7-2 combines with J gene TRBJ2-7, with D possibly matching TRBD2 (7 bases). Trimming took 2 bases from V and 3 from J, leaving 29 bases between them. From germline, CDR1 is SGHTA and CDR2 FQGNSA. CDR3 length: 20 amino acids. The CDR3 DNA reads TGTGCCAGCAGCTTAAGGCCTCCCCTCTTAGGGGCGGGGGCGGACTACGAGCAGTACTTC. Its protein product is CASSLRPPLLGAGADYEQYF.

In its sample, this clonotype was seen a few times. The gene calls are TRBV20-1 and TRBJ1-5, with D possibly TRBD1 on 6 matching bases. The germline V and J ends were trimmed by 1 base and 9 bases, with 10 bases remaining between them. Germline-derived CDR1 and CDR2 are DFQATT and SNEGSKA (reference sequence). CDR3 length: 12 residues. CDR3 loop: CSARVGGGPQHF. For the CDR3, the DNA is TGCAGTGCTAGAGTAGGGGGAGGGCCCCAGCATTTT.

V and J are TRBV5-1 and TRBJ2-3, with D perhaps TRBD2 (6 bases). CDR3 size: 14 residues. V dropped 7 bases and J dropped 5 bases, with 17 bases sitting between them. Germline V lookup: CDR1 SGHRS, CDR2 YFSETQ. CDR3 region: CASGSKLGGDTQYF. DNA for the CDR3: TGCGCCAGCGGCAGCAAACTCGGGGGAGATACGCAGTATTTT.

This clonotype was observed a few times. The V call is TRBV12-3 or TRBV12-4, the J call TRBJ2-7; TRBD2 matches at 9 bases. V was clipped by 1 base and J by 7 bases; unmatched bases: 2. The CDR3 is 13 residues long. CDR3 nucleotide sequence: TGTGCCAGCAGTTTAGACACTAGCGGGGAGCAGTACTTC. It translates to CASSLDTSGEQYF.

This clonotype was seen more than once but under ten times. The chain couples TRBV7-9 to TRBJ1-4; TRBD1 might be the D (5 bases). CDR1 and CDR2 from the germline V gene are SEHNR and FQNEAQ (reference sequence). The V gene lost 2 bases and the J gene lost 7 bases, with 14 bases spanning the gap. The CDR3 runs to 15 residues. This CDR3 reads CASSLLPRGSEKLFF. In DNA form, the CDR3 reads TGTGCCAGCAGCTTACTACCAAGGGGTTCTGAAAAACTGTTTTTT.

The genes are TRBV2 and TRBJ2-3; possibly TRBD2 for D (6 bases). The ends were cut back, 4 bases at V and 15 bases at J, with 14 bases in the middle. CDR1 SNHLY and CDR2 FYNNEI come from the germline V gene. This CDR3 contains 11 residues. Here the CDR3 DNA reads TGTGCCAGCAGTGGGGGGACTCCCAAATATTTT. This sequence encodes CASSGGTPKYF.

The chain is built from TRBV11-2 and TRBJ1-1, with D uncertain. The V gene's germline CDR1 is SGHAT and CDR2 FQNNGV. The CDR3 loop spans 13 amino acids. V lost 0 bases to trimming and J lost 4 bases, with 6 bases between them. Here the CDR3 reads CASSLDRLTEAFF. CDR3 nucleotides: TGTGCCAGCAGCTTAGATAGACTCACTGAAGCTTTCTTT.